This T cell receptor (beta chain) was profiled in a study of monozygotic twins with inflammatory bowel disease (dated by TCRdb to the late 2010s). In terms of the full investigation: A total of 28 monozygotic twin pairs were included in the full study, comprising nine German pairs (four IBD-concordant, five IBD-discordant) and 19 IBD-discordant Danish pairs. Each individual had, on average, about 151 000 unique TCRalpha sequences and 181 000 unique TCRbeta sequences available for analysis. The search for disease-associated traits relied mainly on comparing IBD patients with their genetically identical healthy co-twins within discordant pairs.

Study-wide conclusions, independent of this receptor: Repertoire similarity did not differ between concordant and discordant twins, which could be due to limited statistical power. Distinction between different T cell subtypes could not be achieved in the analysis. Measured by the inverse Simpson index, TCRbeta repertoire diversity was lower in IBD patients than in their healthy co-twins. The results gave no support for a single strong signal or clonotype linked to IBD. Because patients were on differing immunosuppressive treatments, the repertoires may have picked up extra background noise and inter-individual variability. Compared with healthy twins, IBD patients shared fewer clonotypes with other individuals, and the difference was most pronounced in patients with signs of disease activity.

Comment on this clonotype: The target of this receptor is not known.

CDR1 and CDR2 are read off the germline V gene (reference sequence) as DFQATT and SNEGSKA. The CDR3 has 15 amino acids, counting the end cysteine and phenylalanine. The coding DNA is unavailable. An approximately 2.5 ml peripheral blood sample was drawn into PAXgene tubes per donor and stored at -80°C. Total RNA was isolated from whole blood with the PAXgene blood miRNA kit on an automated QIAcube, without T cell sorting. Peripheral blood from monozygotic twin pairs who were concordant or discordant for inflammatory bowel disease underwent deep TCRalpha and TCRbeta repertoire profiling using unique molecular barcoding. For every twin pair, smoking habits were documented, and each individual was categorised as a current, former or never smoker. The protocol used for the library was 5' RACE. Each TCR library was prepared from about 4,000 ng of total RNA. For each sample, cDNA synthesis with SMARTScribe reverse transcriptase was split into eight separate reactions. During cDNA synthesis, template switching introduced unique molecular identifiers that contained a 6-nucleotide sample barcode. Amplification of TCRalpha and TCRbeta cDNA involved two nested PCRs of 16 and 9 cycles, and each PCR was followed by bead purification. Before amplification, the cDNA was treated with uracil DNA-glycosylase and purified using the QIAquick PCR purification kit. The second PCR added Illumina TruSeq-compatible adapters along with sample-specific barcodes. Library quality and concentration were assessed using TapeStation and Qubit, and about 5.2 ng of each library was pooled. The pooled libraries were sequenced with 2 x 100 bp reads and custom sequencing primers on an Illumina HiSeq2500 single-index Rapid Run. In the source study's methods: MiGEC version 1.2.6 was used for UMI-based consensus assembly, which corrected PCR and sequencing errors. MiXCR version 2.1.1 handled V(D)J alignment, clonotype assembly and CDR3 extraction. Gene usage, clonotype sharing and MAIT/NKT TCR abundance were normalised by analysing the top 1000, 10 000 and 20 000 clonotypes per sample. After downsampling to 27 000 UMIs, diversity was calculated as the inverse Simpson index using the vegan R package. Statistical testing used paired Mann-Whitney U tests on the discordant twin pairs and applied Benjamini-Hochberg correction for multiple testing. TCRdb reprocessed the sequencing reads and holds a single record per CDR3 protein sequence, with no DNA. TCRdb, not the original authors, processed these V and J calls. This specimen's table enumerates 300,000 to 400,000 distinct CDR3 sequences. Together, the top ten hold approximately 2% of the sample.

The origin of this receptor is a human donor with ulcerative colitis or Crohn's disease, or a healthy co-twin of an affected twin (not recorded which). The sample taken for sequencing was blood. This sequence uses TRBV20-1 and TRBJ1-5; TCRdb lists TRBD1, though no DNA is available to test this call. The CDR3 protein: CSASLPGQHNQPQHF.